The TCR beta chain under discussion was sequenced for a study of blood T cell repertoires in COVID-19. The overall study: There were acute and convalescent COVID-19 samples, and they came from the United States, Italy and Spain. T cells, B-cell-depleted T cells, or PBMCs provided the cDNA or gDNA that served as material.

From germline, CDR1 is SGHNT and CDR2 YYREEE (reference sequence). With V trimmed by 2 bases and J by 1 base, 0 bases remained unmatched. The CDR3 runs 15 residues. Original processing methods: How many nucleated cells were present was estimated from reference gene primer amplification. TCRdb's copy holds only in-frame clones and misses some; the assay was immunoSEQ multiplex PCR. V and J calls and clone size are copied from that table; D and trimming were computed from the DNA. This table holds 250,000 to 300,000 clones, roughly 80% found once. This chain uses TRBV5-4 with TRBJ2-2, with 9 bases that match TRBD2. The sequence was collected from a man in his sixties with acute or convalescent COVID-19. Source material: peripheral blood. CDR3 DNA sequence: TGTGCCAGCAGCTTAGCGGGGGGGAACACCGGGGAGCTGTTTTTT. It codes for CASSLAGGNTGELFF.